A selection of T cell receptor beta chains follows, all from one sample in a study of T cell repertoires and HLA-DP antigens. These receptors' targets are unknown. The method was immunoSEQ multiplex PCR; TCRdb's version includes in-frame clones alone and lacks a portion of them. The sample holds some 110,000 clones, 80% to 95% seen once. The sample taken for sequencing was CD4+ T cells from PBMCs. The receptors originated from a woman aged 18-29 years in good health and CMV-seronegative. Each CDR3 is given without its conserved first and last residue. Each record gives: J gene, V gene, CDR3 protein.

TRBJ1-3,TRBV27,ASSAMDSSGNTIY
TRBJ2-7,TRBV9,ASDRGLYEQY
TRBJ2-1,TRBV5-4,ASSPYGRDFTQF
TRBJ1-4,TRBV27,ASGGSGATNEKLF
TRBJ2-3,TRBV7-3,ASSLGLDRSADTQY
TRBJ2-7,TRBV6-5,ASSYSRDFYEQY
TRBJ1-1,TRBV12-5,ASGLGQLGTEAF
TRBJ1-2,TRBV28,ASSFQGQANYGYT
TRBJ1-4,TRBV5-1,ASSLGTGTNEKLF
TRBJ1-4,TRBV10-2,ASSESTRVGREKLF
TRBJ2-3,TRBV11-2,ASSFSGLAGGGDTQY
TRBJ2-3,TRBV6-5,ASSYSLLAGTDTQY
TRBJ2-6,TRBV5-6,ASSLGDRNVLT
TRBJ2-2,TRBV5-4,ASSLGLASYTGELF
TRBJ2-1,TRBV19,ASRRTGGLNEQF
TRBJ1-1,TRBV6-6,ASITGKFPEAF
TRBJ2-4,TRBV29-1,SVEPPQGGNIQY
TRBJ2-7,TRBV7-9,ASSSRPGVKGSYEQY
TRBJ2-1,TRBV5-4,ASSLYDGSPSNEQF
TRBJ1-3,TRBV5-1,ASSLAYRGLGNTIY
TRBJ2-5,TRBV7-2,ASSLTLSIETQY
TRBJ1-2,TRBV4-2,ASSPGTGNDYGYT
TRBJ1-2,TRBV4-2,ASSQVDRASGYT
TRBJ1-5,TRBV28,ASSLSGGGNQPQH
TRBJ2-7,TRBV19,AGLRLDEQY
TRBJ1-3,TRBV18,ASSPSRFAGNTIY
TRBJ2-7,TRBV27,ASSLTSPSGRSNEQY
TRBJ1-1,TRBV30,AWRGRGNTEAF
TRBJ2-3,TRBV9,ASSPGVTTDTQY
TRBJ2-1,TRBV14,ASSQGQGASDEQF
TRBJ1-6,TRBV18,ASSPGGRTGGPNNSPLH
TRBJ2-1,TRBV6-5,ASSYETSRNEQF
TRBJ2-3,TRBV7-9,ASSFLGLGTDTQY
TRBJ2-5,TRBV19,ASSMIQGDRETQY
TRBJ2-5,TRBV29-1,SVRGWTGALETQY
TRBJ2-1,TRBV30,AWRPEQGKQF
TRBJ1-3,TRBV19,ATSMGAATLSGNTIY
TRBJ2-1,TRBV5-1,ASSFNRGNEQF
TRBJ2-3,TRBV4-3,ASSQDYGASSDTQY
TRBJ1-1,TRBV7-8,ASSLAPRGGTEAF
TRBJ2-2,TRBV5-4,ASSPGGLLAGTGELF
TRBJ2-1,TRBV4-2,ASSQEVGTSGIYNEQF
TRBJ1-6,TRBV27,ASSLIGSWDSPLH
TRBJ2-3,TRBV7-9,ASSVGTGGAGDTQY
TRBJ1-1,TRBV28,ASRSQVKAF
TRBJ1-1,TRBV7-9,ASSLRTGIETEAF
TRBJ2-7,TRBV11-2,ASRLTSGNEQY
TRBJ1-2,TRBV5-1,ASSPEGRDSRHGYT